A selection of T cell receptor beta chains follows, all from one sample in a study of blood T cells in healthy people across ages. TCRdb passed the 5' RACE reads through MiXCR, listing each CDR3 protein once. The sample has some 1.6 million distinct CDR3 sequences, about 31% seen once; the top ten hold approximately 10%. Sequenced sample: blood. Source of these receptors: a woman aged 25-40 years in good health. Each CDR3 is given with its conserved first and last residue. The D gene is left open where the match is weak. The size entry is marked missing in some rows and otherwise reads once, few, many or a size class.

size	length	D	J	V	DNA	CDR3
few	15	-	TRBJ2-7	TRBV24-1	TGTGCCACCAGTGATACCAGCGGGCGGTCCTACGAGCAGTACTTC	CATSDTSGRSYEQYF
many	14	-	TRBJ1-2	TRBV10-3	TGTGCCATCAGCCAGGGGTTTACCGAGGATGGCTACACCTTC	CAISQGFTEDGYTF
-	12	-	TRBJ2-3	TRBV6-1	TGTGCCAGCAGTGAACACGCAGATACGCAGTATTTT	CASSEHADTQYF
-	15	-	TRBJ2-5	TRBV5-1	TGCGCCAGCAGCTTGGATGGGGATCGAGGAGAGACCCAGTACTTC	CASSLDGDRGETQYF
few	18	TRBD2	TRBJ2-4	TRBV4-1	TGCGCCAGCAGCCAAGAGGGGACTAGCGGGTTAGCCAAAAACATTCAGTACTTC	CASSQEGTSGLAKNIQYF
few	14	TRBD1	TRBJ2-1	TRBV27	TGTGCCAGCAGTTTGAAGGGGGCATTCAATGAGCAGTTCTTC	CASSLKGAFNEQFF
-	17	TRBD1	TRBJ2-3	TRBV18	TGTGCCAGCCACCGGGACAGGCCGACCTCTAGCACAGATACGCAGTATTTT	CASHRDRPTSSTDTQYF
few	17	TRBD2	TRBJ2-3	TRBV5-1	TGCGCCAGCAGCTTGACCCCACTAGCGGGGAATGCAGATACGCAGTATTTT	CASSLTPLAGNADTQYF
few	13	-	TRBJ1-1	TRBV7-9	TGTGCCAGCAGCTCCACCGAGGGTGCTGGGGCTTTCTTT	CASSSTEGAGAFF
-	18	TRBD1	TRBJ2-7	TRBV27	TGTGCCAGCAGTTTGAGGGGGAGACAGGGGGCTCACTCCTACGAGCAGTACTTC	CASSLRGRQGAHSYEQYF
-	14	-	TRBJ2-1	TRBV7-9	TGTGCCAGCAGCAACGGCGGATCCTACAATGAGCAGTTCTTC	CASSNGGSYNEQFF
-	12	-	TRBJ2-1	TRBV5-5	TGTGCCAGCAGCTGGGTATGGGGTGAGCGGTTCTTC	CASSWVWGERFF
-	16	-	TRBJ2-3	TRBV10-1	TGCGCCAGCAGTGAGGGGGTACGAGGGGGCACAGATACGCAGTATTTT	CASSEGVRGGTDTQYF
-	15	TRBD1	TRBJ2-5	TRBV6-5	TGTGCCAGCAGTAAGACAGGGGGGAAACAAGAGACCCAGTACTTC	CASSKTGGKQETQYF
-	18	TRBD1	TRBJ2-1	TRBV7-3	TGTGCCAGCAGCTCAGTCGAGACAGGGATGGGGGCCTACAATGAGCAGTTCTTC	CASSSVETGMGAYNEQFF
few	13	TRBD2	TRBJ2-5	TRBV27	TGTGCCAGCAGTTTCAGCGGGATTGAGACCCAGTACTTC	CASSFSGIETQYF
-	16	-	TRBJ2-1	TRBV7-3	TGTGCCAGCAGCCCCCGACTTAGCGTCTCCTACAATGAGCAGTTCTTC	CASSPRLSVSYNEQFF
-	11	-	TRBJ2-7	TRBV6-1	TGTGCCAGTGCCAATTGGACAGAGCAGTACTTC	CASANWTEQYF
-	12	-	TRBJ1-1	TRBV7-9	TGTGCCAGCAGCCTGGGCGGCCATATGGCTTTCTTT	CASSLGGHMAFF
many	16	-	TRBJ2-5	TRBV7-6	TGTGCCAGCAGCTTAAGGGGGGACAGCTTCCAAGAGACCCAGTACTTC	CASSLRGDSFQETQYF
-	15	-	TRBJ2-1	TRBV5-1	TGCGCCAGCAGCTTGGCTGATGGTTCCTACAATGAGCAGTTCTTC	CASSLADGSYNEQFF
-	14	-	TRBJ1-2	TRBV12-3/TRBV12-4	TGTGCCAGCAGACCCTGGGAGGCTAACTATGGCTACACCTTC	CASRPWEANYGYTF
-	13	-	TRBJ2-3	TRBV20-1	TGCAGTGCTGGGGGGGGCTACGCAGATACGCAGTATTTT	CSAGGGYADTQYF
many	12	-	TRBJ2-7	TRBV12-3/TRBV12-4	TGTGCCAGCAGTTTAGCCAGACCCGAGCAGTACTTC	CASSLARPEQYF
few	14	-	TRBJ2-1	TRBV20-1	TGCAGTGCTACAGAAAGACTAGTTTACAATGAGCAGTTCTTC	CSATERLVYNEQFF
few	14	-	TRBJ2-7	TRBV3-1	TGTGCCAGCAGCCAAGATCATAGAGGTGGCGAGCAGTACTTC	CASSQDHRGGEQYF
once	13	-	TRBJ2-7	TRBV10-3	TGTGCCATCTGGGCACCGTCCCTCGCGAAGCAGTACTTC	CAIWAPSLAKQYF
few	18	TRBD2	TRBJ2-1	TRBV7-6	TGTGCCAGCAGCTTCCGAGAATTTAGCGGGAGCTCCTACAATGAGCAGTTCTTC	CASSFREFSGSSYNEQFF
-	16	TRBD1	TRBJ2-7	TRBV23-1	TGCGCCAGCAGTCGAGCCTCCGGGACAGGGGACTACGAGCAGTACTTC	CASSRASGTGDYEQYF
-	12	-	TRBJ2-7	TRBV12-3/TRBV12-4	TGTGCCAGCAGTCACGACCTCTACGAGCAGTACTTC	CASSHDLYEQYF
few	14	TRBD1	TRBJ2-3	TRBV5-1	TGCGCCAGCAGCCCTACAGGGGGCGAAGCTACGCAGTATTTT	CASSPTGGEATQYF
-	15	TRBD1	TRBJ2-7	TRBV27	TGTGCCAGCAGTATCACCGGGACAGGAGGCTACGAGCAGTACTTC	CASSITGTGGYEQYF
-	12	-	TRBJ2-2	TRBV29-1	TGCGGCGTCGAAGATCCCACCGGGGAGCTGTTTTTT	CGVEDPTGELFF
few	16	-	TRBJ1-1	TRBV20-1	TGCAGTGCTAGTCCCCTATACAGGGAGCCGAACACTGAAGCTTTCTTT	CSASPLYREPNTEAFF
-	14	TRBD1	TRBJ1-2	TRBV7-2	TGTGCCAGCAGCTACCGGGACAGGGTTATCGGCTACACCTTC	CASSYRDRVIGYTF
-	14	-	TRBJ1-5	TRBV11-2	TGTGCCAGCAGCTCCAGTAGTAGCAATCAGCCCCAGCATTTT	CASSSSSSNQPQHF
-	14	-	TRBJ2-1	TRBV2	TGTGCCAGCAGTGAAGCTCGGGTCGGCAATGAGCAGTTCTTC	CASSEARVGNEQFF
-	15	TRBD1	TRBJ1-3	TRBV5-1	TGCGCCAGCAGCTCGAAGACAGGGTCCGGAAACACCATATATTTT	CASSSKTGSGNTIYF
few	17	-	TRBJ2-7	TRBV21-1	TGTGCCAGCAGCAAAGAGGAGCGGGGGGGCGTTCGCTACGAGCAGTACTTC	CASSKEERGGVRYEQYF
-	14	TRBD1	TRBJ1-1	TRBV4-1	TGCGCCGGCAGACAGACAGGGGAGAACACTGAAGCTTTCTTT	CAGRQTGENTEAFF
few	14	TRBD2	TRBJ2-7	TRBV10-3	TGTGCCATCAGTACTAGCGGGGGGGCGTACGAGCAGTACTTC	CAISTSGGAYEQYF
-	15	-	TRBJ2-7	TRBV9	TGTGCCAGCAGCGTCGGGGACATCCGGGCCCACGAGCAGTACTTC	CASSVGDIRAHEQYF
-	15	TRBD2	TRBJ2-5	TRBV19	TGTGCCAGTAGTAAATCAGCGGGGGGTACGGAGACCCAGTACTTC	CASSKSAGGTETQYF
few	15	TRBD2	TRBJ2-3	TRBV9	TGTGCCAGCACCCAAGGTAGCGGGGATCGAAATACGCAGTATTTT	CASTQGSGDRNTQYF
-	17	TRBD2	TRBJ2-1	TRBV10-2	TGCGCCAGCACCGAACTAGCGGGGGTTCCTTCCTACAATGAGCAGTTCTTC	CASTELAGVPSYNEQFF
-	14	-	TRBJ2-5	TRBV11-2	TGTGCCAGCAGCGGTAGACAGGCCCAAGAGACCCGGTACTTC	CASSGRQAQETRYF
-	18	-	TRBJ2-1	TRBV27	TGTGCCAGCAGTTTATCCCGGGGACGTTCTTGGTCTTACAATGAGCAGTTCTTC	CASSLSRGRSWSYNEQFF
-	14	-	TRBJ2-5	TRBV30	TGTGCCTGGAGTGTACGACGGGCGGACGGGACCCAGTACTTC	CAWSVRRADGTQYF
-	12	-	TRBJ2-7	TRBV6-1	TGTGCCAGCCTTCAAGAACCCTACGAGCAGTACTTC	CASLQEPYEQYF
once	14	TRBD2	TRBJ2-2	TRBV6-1	TGTGCCAGCAGGGGACTAGCGAGCACCGGGGAGCTGTTTTTT	CASRGLASTGELFF
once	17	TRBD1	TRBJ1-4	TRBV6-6	TGTGCCAGCAGCTCCGGACAGGGGTTAGGTAGAATGGAAAAACTGTTTTTT	CASSSGQGLGRMEKLFF